This TCR beta chain is drawn from a study of shared T cell receptors in the human thymus. Germline assignment: CDR1 SQVTM and CDR2 ANQGSEA. The CDR3 has 13 amino acids. Trimming shortened V by 6 bases and J by 6 bases, and 16 bases separated the two germline ends. Sequencing used immunoSEQ multiplex PCR; TCRdb keeps in-frame clones, though not all of them. Seen here are hundreds of thousands of clones, roughly 90% observed once, and the top ten hold 0.01%. These same records also appear under a second study, on human thymus T cells. From that second work: Healthy Finnish infants undergoing corrective surgery for congenital heart defects provided the donor material. During corrective heart surgery, resections were taken, and the thymus tissue came from them. Apparent skewing of V and J gene usage characterized both thymic and blood repertoires. Reports from related research described highly overlapping thymic repertoires among unrelated individuals.

The sequenced sample was thymocytes. The TCR was taken from a boy younger than two with a congenital heart defect. This rearrangement joins TRBV29-1 to TRBJ2-3, with TRBD2 as a possible D gene (6 bases). As DNA, the CDR3 is TGCAGCGTCGCGGGACTCCCTAGCGATACGCAGTATTTT. It encodes CSVAGLPSDTQYF.